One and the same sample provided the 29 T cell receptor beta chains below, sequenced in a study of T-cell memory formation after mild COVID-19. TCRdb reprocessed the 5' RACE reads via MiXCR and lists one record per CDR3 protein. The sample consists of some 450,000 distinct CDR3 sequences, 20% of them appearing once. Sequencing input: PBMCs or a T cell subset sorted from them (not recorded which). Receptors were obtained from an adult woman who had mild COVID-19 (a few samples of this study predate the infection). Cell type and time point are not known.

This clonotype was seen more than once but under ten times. This CDR3 reads CSGGTPDRNYGYTF. CDR3 bases: TGCAGCGGAGGGACACCCGATAGGAACTATGGCTACACCTTC. The chain uses TRBV29-1 and TRBJ1-2; D is possibly TRBD1 (6 bases). Germline CDR1 SQVTM, CDR2 ANQGSEA. The V end was cut by 7 bases, the J end by 2 bases, with 17 bases between. The CDR3 has 14 residues.

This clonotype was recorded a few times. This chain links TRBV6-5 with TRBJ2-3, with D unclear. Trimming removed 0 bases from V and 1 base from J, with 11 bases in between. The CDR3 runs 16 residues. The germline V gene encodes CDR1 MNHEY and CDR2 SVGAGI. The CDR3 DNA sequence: TGTGCCAGCAGTTACTCGTCCAGCGTAGGCACAGATACGCAGTATTTT. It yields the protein CASSYSSSVGTDTQYF.

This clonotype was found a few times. In DNA, the CDR3 is TGTGCCAGCAGTTTAGTGGGCAGGGTGGGCGGCTACACCTTC. Its protein product is CASSLVGRVGGYTF. The chain recombines TRBV12-3 or TRBV12-4 with TRBJ1-2, with D maybe TRBD1 (5 bases). CDR3 size: 14 residues. Between the trimmed V and J ends, which lost 1 base and 8 bases, there was a span of 14 bases.

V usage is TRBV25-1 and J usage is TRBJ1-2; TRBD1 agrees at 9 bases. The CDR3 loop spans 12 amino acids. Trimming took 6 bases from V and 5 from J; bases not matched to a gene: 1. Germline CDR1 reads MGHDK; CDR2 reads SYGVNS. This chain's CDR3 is CASRQGAYGYTF. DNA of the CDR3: TGTGCCAGCAGACAGGGGGCGTATGGCTACACCTTC.

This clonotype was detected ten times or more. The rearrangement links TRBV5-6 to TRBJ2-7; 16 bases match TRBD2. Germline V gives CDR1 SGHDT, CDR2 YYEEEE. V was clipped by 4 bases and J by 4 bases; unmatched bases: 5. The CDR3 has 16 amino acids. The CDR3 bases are TGTGCCAGCAGCCCGGGACTAGCGGGAGGGCCTTACGAGCAGTACTTC. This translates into CASSPGLAGGPYEQYF. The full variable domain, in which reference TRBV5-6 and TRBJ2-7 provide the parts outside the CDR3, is DAGVTQSPTHLIKTRGQQVTLRCSPKSGHDTVSWYQQALGQGPQFIFQYYEEEERQRGNFPDRFSGHQFPNYSSELNVNALLLGDSALYLCASSPGLAGGPYEQYFGPGTRLTVT.

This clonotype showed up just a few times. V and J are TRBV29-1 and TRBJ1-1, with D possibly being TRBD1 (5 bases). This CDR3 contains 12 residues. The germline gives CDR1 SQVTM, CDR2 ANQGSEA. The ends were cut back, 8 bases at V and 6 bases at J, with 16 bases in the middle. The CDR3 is CSLSRDASEAFF. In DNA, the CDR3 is TGCAGCTTAAGCCGGGACGCCTCTGAAGCTTTCTTT.

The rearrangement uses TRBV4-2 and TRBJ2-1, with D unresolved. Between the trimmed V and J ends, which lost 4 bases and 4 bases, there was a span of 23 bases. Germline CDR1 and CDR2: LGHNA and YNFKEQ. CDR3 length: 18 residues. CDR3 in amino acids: CASSPQHGGTDRYNEQFF. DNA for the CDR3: TGTGCCAGCAGCCCCCAACACGGCGGTACTGACCGTTACAATGAGCAGTTCTTC.

CDR3 sequence: CSVGGQGYTF. Written as DNA, the CDR3 is TGCAGCGTGGGGGGTCAGGGCTACACCTTC. The chain couples TRBV29-1 to TRBJ1-2; a weak D match, TRBD1 (5 bases). V was cut by 6 bases and J by 8 bases, with 10 bases left in between. CDR1 SQVTM and CDR2 ANQGSEA come from the germline V gene. This CDR3 spans 10 amino acids. Drawing the rest from reference TRBV29-1 and TRBJ1-2, the complete variable domain is SAVISQKPSRDICQRGTSLTIQCQVDSQVTMMFWYRQQPGQSLTLIATANQGSEATYESGFVIDKFPISRPNLTFSTLTVSNMSPEDSSIYLCSVGGQGYTFGSGTRLTVV.

The CDR3 loop is CASSPIGDRVFEQYF. In DNA form, the CDR3 reads TGTGCCAGCAGCCCGATAGGGGACAGGGTATTCGAGCAGTACTTC. V and J are TRBV6-5 and TRBJ2-7, with 9 bases lining up with TRBD1. The CDR3 has 15 residues. CDR1 and CDR2 from the germline V gene are MNHEY and SVGAGI. J lost 6 bases, V lost 6 bases, and 12 bases had no gene match.

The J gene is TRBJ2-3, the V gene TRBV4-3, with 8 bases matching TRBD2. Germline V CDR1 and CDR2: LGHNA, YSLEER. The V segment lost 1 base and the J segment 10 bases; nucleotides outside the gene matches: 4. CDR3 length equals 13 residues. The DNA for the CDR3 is TGCGCCAGCAGCCAAGTAATACTAGCGGCGCAGTATTTT. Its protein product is CASSQVILAAQYF.

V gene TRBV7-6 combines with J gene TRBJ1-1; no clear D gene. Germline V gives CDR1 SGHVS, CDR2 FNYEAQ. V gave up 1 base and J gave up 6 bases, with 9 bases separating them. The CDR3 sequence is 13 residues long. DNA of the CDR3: TGTGCCAGCAGCTTAGGGGAAAGCGCTGAAGCTTTCTTT. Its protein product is CASSLGESAEAFF.

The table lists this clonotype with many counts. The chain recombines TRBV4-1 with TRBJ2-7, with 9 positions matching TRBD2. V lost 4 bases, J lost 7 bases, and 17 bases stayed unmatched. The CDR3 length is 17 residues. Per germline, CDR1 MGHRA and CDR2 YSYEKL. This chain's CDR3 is CASSPSSGGGAPGEQYF. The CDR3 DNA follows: TGCGCCAGCAGCCCGTCCTCTGGCGGGGGGGCCCCCGGTGAGCAGTACTTC.

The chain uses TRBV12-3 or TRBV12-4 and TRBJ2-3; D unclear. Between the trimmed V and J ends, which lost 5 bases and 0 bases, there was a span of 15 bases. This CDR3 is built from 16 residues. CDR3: CASSTRHLSSTDTQYF. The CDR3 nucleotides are TGTGCCAGCAGTACCCGACACTTGTCTAGCACAGATACGCAGTATTTT.

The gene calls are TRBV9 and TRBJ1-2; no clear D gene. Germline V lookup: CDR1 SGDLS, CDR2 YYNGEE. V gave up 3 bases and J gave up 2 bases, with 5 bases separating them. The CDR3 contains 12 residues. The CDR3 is CASSASNYGYTF. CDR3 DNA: TGTGCCAGCAGCGCCTCGAACTATGGCTACACCTTC. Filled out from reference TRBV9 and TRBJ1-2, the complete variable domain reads DSGVTQTPKHLITATGQRVTLRCSPRSGDLSVYWYQQSLDQGLQFLIQYYNGEERAKGNILERFSAQQFPDLHSELNLSSLELGDSALYFCASSASNYGYTFGSGTRLTVV.

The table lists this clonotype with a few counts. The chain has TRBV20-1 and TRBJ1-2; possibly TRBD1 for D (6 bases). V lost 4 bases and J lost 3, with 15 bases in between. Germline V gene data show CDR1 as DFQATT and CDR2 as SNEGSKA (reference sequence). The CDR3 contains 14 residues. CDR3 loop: CSATEVRGYYGYTF. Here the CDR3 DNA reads TGCAGTGCTACCGAGGTCAGGGGATACTATGGCTACACCTTC.

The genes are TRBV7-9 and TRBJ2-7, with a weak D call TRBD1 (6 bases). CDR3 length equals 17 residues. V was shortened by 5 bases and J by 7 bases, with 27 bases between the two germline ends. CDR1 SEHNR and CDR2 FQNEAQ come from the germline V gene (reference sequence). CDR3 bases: TGTGCCAGCAGCACGCCCGAACCGGGACACTATTCTCGGGAGCAGTACTTC. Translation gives CASSTPEPGHYSREQYF. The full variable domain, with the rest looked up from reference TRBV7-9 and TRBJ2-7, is DTGVSQNPRHKITKRGQNVTFRCDPISEHNRLYWYRQTLGQGPEFLTYFQNEAQLEKSRLLSDRFSAERPKGSFSTLEIQRTEQGDSAMYLCASSTPEPGHYSREQYFGPGTRLTVT.

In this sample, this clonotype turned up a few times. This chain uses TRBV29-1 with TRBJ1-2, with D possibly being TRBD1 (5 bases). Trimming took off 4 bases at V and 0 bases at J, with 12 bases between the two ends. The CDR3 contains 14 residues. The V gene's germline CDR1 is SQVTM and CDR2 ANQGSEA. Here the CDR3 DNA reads TGCAGCGTTGTGGGGGATACACCTAACTATGGCTACACCTTC. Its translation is CSVVGDTPNYGYTF.

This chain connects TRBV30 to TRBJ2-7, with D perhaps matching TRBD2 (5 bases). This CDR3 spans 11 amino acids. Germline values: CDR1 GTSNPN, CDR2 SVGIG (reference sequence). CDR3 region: CGGQAASEQYF. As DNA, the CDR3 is TGTGGTGGGCAAGCGGCTAGCGAGCAGTACTTC.

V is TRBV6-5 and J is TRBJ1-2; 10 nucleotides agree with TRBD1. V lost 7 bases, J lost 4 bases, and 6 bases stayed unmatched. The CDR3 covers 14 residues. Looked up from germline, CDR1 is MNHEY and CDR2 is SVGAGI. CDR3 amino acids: CASTRGTGVYGYTF. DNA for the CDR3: TGTGCCAGCACTCGCGGGACAGGGGTCTATGGCTACACCTTC.

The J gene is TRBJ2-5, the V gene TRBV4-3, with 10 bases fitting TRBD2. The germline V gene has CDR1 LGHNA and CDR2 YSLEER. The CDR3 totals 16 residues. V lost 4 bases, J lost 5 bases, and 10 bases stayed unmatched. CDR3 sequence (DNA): TGCGCCAGCAGCCGACTAACTAGCGGGGTGGGGGAGACCCAGTACTTC. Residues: CASSRLTSGVGETQYF.

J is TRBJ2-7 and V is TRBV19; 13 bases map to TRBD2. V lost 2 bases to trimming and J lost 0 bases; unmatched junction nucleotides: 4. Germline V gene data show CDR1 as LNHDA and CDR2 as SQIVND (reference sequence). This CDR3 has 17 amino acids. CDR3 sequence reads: CASSIFRTSGSSYEQYF. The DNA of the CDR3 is TGTGCCAGTAGTATATTTAGGACTAGCGGGAGCTCCTACGAGCAGTACTTC.

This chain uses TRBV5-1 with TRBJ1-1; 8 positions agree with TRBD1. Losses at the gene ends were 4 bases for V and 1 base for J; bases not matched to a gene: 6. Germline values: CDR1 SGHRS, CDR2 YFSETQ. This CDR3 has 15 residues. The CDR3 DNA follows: TGCGCCAGCAGCGGGGGGGACAGGACGAACACTGAAGCTTTCTTT. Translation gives CASSGGDRTNTEAFF.

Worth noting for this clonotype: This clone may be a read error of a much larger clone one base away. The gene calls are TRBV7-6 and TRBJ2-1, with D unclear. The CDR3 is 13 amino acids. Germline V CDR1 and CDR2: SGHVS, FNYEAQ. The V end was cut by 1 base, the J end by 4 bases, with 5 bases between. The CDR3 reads CASSLEVYNEQFF. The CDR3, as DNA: TGTGCCAGCAGCTTAGAAGTTTACAATGAGCAGTTCTTC. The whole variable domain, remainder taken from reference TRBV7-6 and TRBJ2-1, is GAGVSQSPRYKVTKRGQDVALRCDPISGHVSLYWYRQALGQGPEFLTYFNYEAQQDKSGLPNDRFSAERPEGSISTLTIQRTEQRDSAMYRCASSLEVYNEQFFGPGTRLTVL.

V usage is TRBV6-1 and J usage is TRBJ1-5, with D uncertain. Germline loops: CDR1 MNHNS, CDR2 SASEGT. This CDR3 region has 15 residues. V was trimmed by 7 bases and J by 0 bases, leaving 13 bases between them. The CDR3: CASTTRPGSNQPQHF. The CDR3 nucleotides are TGTGCCAGCACCACCCGGCCGGGTAGCAATCAGCCCCAGCATTTT.

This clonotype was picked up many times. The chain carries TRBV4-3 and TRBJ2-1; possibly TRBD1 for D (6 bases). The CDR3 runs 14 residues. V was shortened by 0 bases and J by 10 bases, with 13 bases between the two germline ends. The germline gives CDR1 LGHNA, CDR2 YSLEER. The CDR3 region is CASSQEYRADEQFF. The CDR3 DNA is TGCGCCAGCAGCCAAGAGTACAGGGCGGACGAGCAGTTCTTC.

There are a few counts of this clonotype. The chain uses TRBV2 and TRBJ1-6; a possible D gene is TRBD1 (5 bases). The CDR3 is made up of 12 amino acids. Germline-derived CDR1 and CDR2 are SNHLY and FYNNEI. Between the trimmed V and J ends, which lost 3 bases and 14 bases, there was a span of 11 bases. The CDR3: CASSEMAGTLHF. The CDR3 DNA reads TGTGCCAGCAGTGAGATGGCAGGGACCCTCCACTTT.

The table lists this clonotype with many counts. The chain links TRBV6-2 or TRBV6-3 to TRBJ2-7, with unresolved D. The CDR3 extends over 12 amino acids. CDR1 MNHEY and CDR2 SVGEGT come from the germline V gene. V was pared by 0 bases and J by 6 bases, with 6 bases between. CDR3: CASSYSSTEQYF. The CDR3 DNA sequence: TGTGCCAGCAGTTACTCCTCCACCGAGCAGTACTTC.

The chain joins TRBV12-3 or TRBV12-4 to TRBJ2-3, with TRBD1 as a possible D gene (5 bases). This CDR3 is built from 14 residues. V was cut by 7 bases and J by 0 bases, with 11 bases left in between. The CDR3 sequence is CASTQGSSTDTQYF. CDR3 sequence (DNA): TGTGCCAGCACCCAGGGTTCTAGCACAGATACGCAGTATTTT.

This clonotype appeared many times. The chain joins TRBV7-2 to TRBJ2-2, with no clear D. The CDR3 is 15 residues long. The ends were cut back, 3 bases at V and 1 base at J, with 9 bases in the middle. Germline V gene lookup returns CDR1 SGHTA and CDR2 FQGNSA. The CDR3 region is CASSLELLNTGELFF. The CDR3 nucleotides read TGTGCCAGCAGCTTGGAGCTCCTGAACACCGGGGAGCTGTTTTTT.